This T cell receptor (beta chain) was retrieved from a study of PD-L1 blockade in urothelial cancer. The overall study: Patients took up atezolizumab at some point between 2014 and 2015 at 1,200 mg intravenously every 3 weeks. Blood drawn 3 weeks (second dose) and 6 weeks after treatment start was analyzed. There were a median of about 140,000 T cells in blood samples.

Regarding time point: pretreatment peripheral blood. Clones were read by immunoSEQ multiplex PCR, and TCRdb kept only the in-frame ones, dropping some. The sample yields 70,000 to 95,000 clones, around 83% seen once. Trimming removed 5 bases from V and 5 bases from J; junction bases left unmatched: 7. This CDR3 comprises 14 residues. The germline CDR1 and CDR2 sequences are MNHEY and SVGAGI. The specimen comprised PBMCs, sampled around atezolizumab (anti-PD-L1) treatment. This TCR was recovered from a man aged 55 to 69 with urothelial cancer. The rearrangement uses TRBV6-5 and TRBJ2-7; TRBD1 matches 9 bases. The CDR3 coding sequence is TGTGCCAGCAGTCCTCGGACAGGGGTCCACGAGCAGTACTTC. It specifies CASSPRTGVHEQYF.